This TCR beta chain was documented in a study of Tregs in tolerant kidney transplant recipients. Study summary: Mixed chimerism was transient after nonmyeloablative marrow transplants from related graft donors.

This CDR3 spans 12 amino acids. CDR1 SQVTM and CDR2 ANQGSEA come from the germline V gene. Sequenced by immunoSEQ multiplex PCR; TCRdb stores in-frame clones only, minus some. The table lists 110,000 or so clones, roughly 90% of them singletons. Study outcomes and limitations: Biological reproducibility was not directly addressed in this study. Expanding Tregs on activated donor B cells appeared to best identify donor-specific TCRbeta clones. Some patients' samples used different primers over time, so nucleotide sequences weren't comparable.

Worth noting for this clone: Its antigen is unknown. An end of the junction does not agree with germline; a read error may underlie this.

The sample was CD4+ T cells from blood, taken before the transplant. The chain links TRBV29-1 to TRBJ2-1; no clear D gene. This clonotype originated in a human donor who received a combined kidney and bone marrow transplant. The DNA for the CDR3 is TGCAACGTTTCCAGGCAGGCCGATGAGCAGTTCTTC. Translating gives CNVSRQADEQFF.